This record covers a single T cell receptor (beta chain). These data belong to a study of T-cell memory formation after mild COVID-19. V was shortened by 7 bases and J by 10 bases, with 12 bases between the two germline ends. The germline V gene has CDR1 MDHEN and CDR2 SYDVKM. The CDR3 is 11 residues long. One entry per CDR3 protein results from TCRdb running MiXCR on the 5' RACE reads. Seen here are about 250,000 distinct CDR3 sequences, roughly 14% observed once, and the top ten hold around 2.2%. This sequence originates from an adult woman who had mild COVID-19 (a few samples of this study predate the infection). Cell type and time point are not known. The chain couples TRBV28 to TRBJ2-3; no definite D call. The sequenced sample was PBMCs or a T cell subset sorted from them (not recorded which). The DNA for the CDR3 is TGTGCCAGCAATTCGGGTAGGGCGCAGTATTTT. Translating gives CASNSGRAQYF.